One and the same sample provided the 11 T cell receptor beta chains below, sequenced in a study of cytomegalovirus exposure and HLA in healthy donors. The PCR employed 60 Vbeta primers together with 13 Jbeta primers. Using immunoSEQ multiplex PCR, the repertoire was profiled, and TCRdb retains in-frame clones only, with some absent. The table records fewer than 250,000 clones, more than 65% of them present only once. Sequencing was performed on PBMCs. These receptors all stem from a woman in her thirties in good health and CMV-seronegative.

CDR3 bases: TGTGCCAGCGCATCACAGGGGCGGTACACTGAAGCTTTCTTT. It yields the protein CASASQGRYTEAFF. The chain joins TRBV6-6 to TRBJ1-1; 7 bases match TRBD1. Trimming at V came to 8 bases and at J to 3 bases, leaving 9 bases not matched to a gene. Germline-derived CDR1 and CDR2 are MNHNY and SVGAGI (reference sequence). CDR3 size: 14 residues.

The chain recombines TRBV5-6 with TRBJ2-7; weak D call: TRBD1 (5 bases). V was trimmed by 0 bases and J by 7 bases, leaving 8 bases between them. Germline V lookup: CDR1 SGHDT, CDR2 YYEEEE. The CDR3 has 12 amino acids. The CDR3 region has the DNA TGTGCCAGCAGCTTGGCAGGGCGGGAGCAGTACTTC. The encoded protein is CASSLAGREQYF.

CDR3 DNA: TGTGCCAGCAGTGATTCGGACAGGGGGCGAAGTGAAGCTTTCTTT. It is translated as CASSDSDRGRSEAFF. The chain is built from TRBV2 and TRBJ1-1; 11 positions match TRBD1. The CDR3 length is 15 residues. CDR1 is SNHLY and CDR2 is FYNNEI in the germline V gene. V dropped 3 bases and J dropped 7; count of bases not matched to a gene: 7.

V and J are TRBV5-1 and TRBJ2-1; D perhaps matches TRBD2 (6 bases). The CDR3 is made up of 14 amino acids. Deletions cut 0 bases from V and 10 bases from J, with 14 bases between. CDR1 and CDR2 from the germline V gene are SGHRS and YFSETQ. CDR3 sequence: CASSLESGAGEQFF. The CDR3 DNA is TGCGCCAGCAGCTTGGAGTCGGGAGCCGGCGAGCAGTTCTTC.

The rearrangement links TRBV19 to TRBJ1-2; possible D gene TRBD1, 5 bases. V was shortened by 6 bases and J by 8 bases, with 10 bases between the two germline ends. Looked up from germline, CDR1 is LNHDA and CDR2 is SQIVND (reference sequence). The CDR3 sequence is 11 residues long. Here the CDR3 reads CASRQAKGYTF. The DNA for the CDR3 is TGTGCCAGTAGACAGGCTAAGGGCTACACCTTC. The whole variable domain, remainder taken from reference TRBV19 and TRBJ1-2, is DGGITQSPKYLFRKEGQNVTLSCEQNLNHDAMYWYRQDPGQGLRLIYYSQIVNDFQKGDIAEGYSVSREKKESFPLTVTSAQKNPTAFYLCASRQAKGYTFGSGTRLTVV.

Points on this clone: Additional DNA sequences in this sample encode the identical CDR3. This chain joins TRBV15 and TRBJ2-7; 7 nucleotides line up with TRBD1. The V and J ends lost 3 bases and 0 bases, in that order; junction bases with no gene match: 5. Germline V gene data show CDR1 as LNHNV and CDR2 as YYDKDF (reference sequence). The CDR3 is 15 residues long. The CDR3 spells CATSSPRTGSYEQYF. In nucleotides, the CDR3 is TGTGCCACCAGCAGCCCACGGACAGGCTCCTACGAGCAGTACTTC.

The J gene is TRBJ2-5, the V gene TRBV12-5; D call uncertain. The J call may be faulty, since TRBJ2-7 better matches the DNA end. The CDR3 is 15 residues long. CDR1 is LGHNT, CDR2 FRNRAP, per germline. The CDR3 DNA is TGTGCTAGTGGTTTGGTAAAGCTTCCCCCCTACGAGCAGTACTTC. It translates to CASGLVKLPPYEQYF.

V usage is TRBV5-4 and J usage is TRBJ2-1; the match to TRBD2 covers 9 bases. Losses at the gene ends were 0 bases for V and 10 bases for J; bases not matched to a gene: 8. The germline gives CDR1 SGHNT, CDR2 YYREEE (reference sequence). The CDR3 covers 15 residues. CDR3 in DNA: TGTGCCAGCAGCTTGGGTAGCGGGAGAATAGGGGAGCAGTTCTTC. As protein: CASSLGSGRIGEQFF.

J is TRBJ1-2 and V is TRBV5-4; 8 bases agree with TRBD1. The CDR3 has 16 residues. Trimming cost V 0 bases and J 2 bases; bases outside gene matches: 6. Germline assignment: CDR1 SGHNT and CDR2 YYREEE (reference sequence). The DNA of the CDR3 is TGTGCCAGCAGCTTGGATGGACAGGGAAAAAACTATGGCTACACCTTC. Protein sequence: CASSLDGQGKNYGYTF.

The rearrangement uses TRBV7-9 and TRBJ1-2; the D is unclear. Trimming removed 1 base at V and 2 bases at J, with 14 bases between. CDR1 is SEHNR, CDR2 FQNEAQ, per germline (reference sequence). The CDR3 has 16 residues. The CDR3 here is CASSLGEQRTNYGYTF. The DNA of the CDR3 is TGTGCCAGCAGCTTAGGGGAGCAGAGGACCAACTATGGCTACACCTTC.

In this sample, this clone turned up once. The chain joins TRBV4-1 to TRBJ2-4; D ambiguous. Between the trimmed V and J ends, which lost 0 bases and 5 bases, there was a span of 11 bases. The CDR3 loop spans 15 amino acids. In germline, CDR1 is MGHRA, CDR2 YSYEKL. The CDR3 sequence: CASSQDGRTENIQYF. The CDR3, as DNA: TGCGCCAGCAGCCAAGATGGTCGCACAGAAAACATTCAGTACTTC.